This T cell receptor beta chain was captured by sequencing in a study of T cells in localized non-small cell lung cancer. V lost 6 bases and J lost 1, with 13 bases in between. The CDR3 runs to 15 residues. Germline assignment: CDR1 KGHSH and CDR2 LQKENI. Notes on this clone: Its antigen is not known.

Method: immunoSEQ multiplex PCR; TCRdb's copy keeps in-frame clones and lacks some. Of 20,000 to 30,000 clones listed, about 86% were seen once; the top ten hold around 1.1%. Study-level points and caveats: Adjacent lung held a median approximately 57 of the top 100 tumor clones. Longer overall survival associated with higher blood T cell density; shorter survival with higher adjacent-lung clonality. Because researchers sequenced only one region of the tumor, heterogeneity is still possible.

V is TRBV18 and J is TRBJ2-1, with D uncertain. The TCR originated in a woman between 35 and 70 years old with stage I lung adenocarcinoma. This specimen was peripheral blood, taken before any cancer treatment. CDR3 DNA: TGTGCCAGCTCCCCCAAGGTACCTTCCTACAATGAGCAGTTCTTC. Its protein is CASSPKVPSYNEQFF.